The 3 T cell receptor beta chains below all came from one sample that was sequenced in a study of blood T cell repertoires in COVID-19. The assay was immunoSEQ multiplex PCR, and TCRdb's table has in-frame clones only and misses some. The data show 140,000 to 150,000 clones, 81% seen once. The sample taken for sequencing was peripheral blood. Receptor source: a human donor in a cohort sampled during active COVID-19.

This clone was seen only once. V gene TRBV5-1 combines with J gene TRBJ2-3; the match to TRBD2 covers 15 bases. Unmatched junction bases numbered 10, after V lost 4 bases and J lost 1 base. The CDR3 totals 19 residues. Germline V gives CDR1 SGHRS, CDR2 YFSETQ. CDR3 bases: TGCGCCAGCAGCCTAGGACTAGCGGGAGGGCCAACGGGCACAGATACGCAGTATTTT. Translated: CASSLGLAGGPTGTDTQYF.

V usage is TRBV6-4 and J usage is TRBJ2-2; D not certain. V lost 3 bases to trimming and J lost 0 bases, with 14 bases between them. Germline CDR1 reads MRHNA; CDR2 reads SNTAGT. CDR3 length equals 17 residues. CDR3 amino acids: CASSERYRTPNTGELFF. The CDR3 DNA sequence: TGTGCCAGCAGTGAAAGATACAGAACGCCGAACACCGGGGAGCTGTTTTTT.

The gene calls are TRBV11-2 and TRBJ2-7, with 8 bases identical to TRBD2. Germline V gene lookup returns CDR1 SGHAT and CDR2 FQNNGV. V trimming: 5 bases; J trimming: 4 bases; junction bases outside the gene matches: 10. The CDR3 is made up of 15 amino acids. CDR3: CASSPRAGGWYEQYF. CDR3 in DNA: TGTGCCAGCAGCCCCCGTGCGGGAGGTTGGTACGAGCAGTACTTC.